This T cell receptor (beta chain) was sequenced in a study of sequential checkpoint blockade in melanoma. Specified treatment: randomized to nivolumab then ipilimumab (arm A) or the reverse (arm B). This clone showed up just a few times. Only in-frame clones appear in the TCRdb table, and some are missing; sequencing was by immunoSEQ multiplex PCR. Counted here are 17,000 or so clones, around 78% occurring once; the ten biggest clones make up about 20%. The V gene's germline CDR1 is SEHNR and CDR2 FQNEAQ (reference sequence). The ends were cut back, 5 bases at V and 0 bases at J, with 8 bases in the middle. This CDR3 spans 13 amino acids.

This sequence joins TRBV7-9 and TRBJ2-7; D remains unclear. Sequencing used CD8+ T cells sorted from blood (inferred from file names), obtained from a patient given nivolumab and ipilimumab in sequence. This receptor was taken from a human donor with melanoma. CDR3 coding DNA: TGTGCCAGCAGCCCGGCGGCCTCCTACGAGCAGTACTTC. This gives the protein CASSPAASYEQYF.